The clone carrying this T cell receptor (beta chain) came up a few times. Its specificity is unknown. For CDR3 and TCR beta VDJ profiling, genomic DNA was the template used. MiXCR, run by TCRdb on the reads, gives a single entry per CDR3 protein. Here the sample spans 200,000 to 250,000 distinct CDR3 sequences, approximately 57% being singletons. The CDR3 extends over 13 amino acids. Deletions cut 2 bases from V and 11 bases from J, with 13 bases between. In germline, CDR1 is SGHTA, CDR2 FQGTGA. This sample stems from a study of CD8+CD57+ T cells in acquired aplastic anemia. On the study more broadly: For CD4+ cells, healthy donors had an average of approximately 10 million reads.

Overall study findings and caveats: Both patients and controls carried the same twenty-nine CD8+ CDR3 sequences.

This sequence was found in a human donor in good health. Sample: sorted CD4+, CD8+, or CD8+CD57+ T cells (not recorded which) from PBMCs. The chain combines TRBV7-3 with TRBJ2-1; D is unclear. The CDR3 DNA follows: TGTGCCAGCAGCTTAGACGAAGACACTAAGCAGTTCTTC. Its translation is CASSLDEDTKQFF.